This T cell receptor (beta chain) derives from a study of T-cell memory formation after mild COVID-19. The overall study: TCR clusters showed largely donor specificity. Study outcomes and limitations: The finding that pre-infection memory included some responding clones suggested that cross-reactive memory joined.

Points on this clonotype: As yet, its antigen is unknown.

A 5'RACE reaction primed in the constant segment made cDNA libraries of TCR alpha and TCR beta, and these carried sample barcodes and UMIs. TCRdb independently ran MiXCR on the 5' RACE reads; one entry per CDR3 protein. The profile shows about 610,000 distinct CDR3 sequences, around 15% of them singletons. The TCR originated in an adult woman who had mild COVID-19 (a few samples of this study predate the infection). Cell type and time point are not known. Sample: PBMCs or a T cell subset sorted from them (not recorded which).

The CDR3 sequence is CASSSYSSLEQYF. The CDR3 region has the DNA TGTGCCAGCAGCTCCTACTCCTCTCTCGAGCAGTACTTC. The J gene is TRBJ2-7, the V gene TRBV7-2; D call uncertain. The CDR3 length is 13 residues. Germline CDR1 is SGHTA and CDR2 is FQGNSA. V shed 4 bases and J shed 6 bases, with 13 bases lying between them.